These T cell receptor beta chains were read from a single sample in a study of cytomegalovirus exposure and HLA in healthy donors. Clones were read by immunoSEQ multiplex PCR, and TCRdb kept only the in-frame ones, dropping some. The sample holds almost 200,000 clones, 70% to 80% seen once. Sequencing was done on a sample of PBMCs. The receptor source for this set is a woman under 40 in good health and CMV-seropositive. Both conserved end residues are part of each CDR3. D genes are given only for firm matches. Size is stated for part of the rows, as once, few or many counts, or as a class when the clone is expanded.

>TRBJ1-1|NA|TRBV4-1|NA
CASRQGFLAGRTEAFF
TGCGCCAGCAGGCAGGGATTTCTGGCAGGGAGGACTGAAGCTTTCTTT
>TRBJ1-5|few|TRBV15|TRBD1
CATSSVDRVNQPQHF
TGTGCCACCAGCAGCGTCGACAGGGTCAATCAGCCCCAGCATTTT
>TRBJ1-1|few|TRBV10-2|TRBD1
CASSESTGVATEAFF
TGCGCCAGCAGTGAGTCTACAGGGGTGGCCACTGAAGCTTTCTTT
>TRBJ2-1|NA|TRBV10-3|TRBD1
CAISTGTGVDEQFF
TGTGCCATCAGTACCGGGACAGGGGTCGATGAGCAGTTCTTC
>TRBJ1-2|few|TRBV6-1|TRBD1
CASIARGTGIYGYTF
TGTGCCAGCATAGCAAGGGGGACAGGAATCTATGGCTACACCTTC
>TRBJ1-1|NA|TRBV11-2|TRBD1
CASSLEGQGALHTEAFF
TGTGCCAGCAGCCTAGAGGGACAGGGGGCCTTACACACTGAAGCTTTCTTT
>TRBJ1-1|NA|TRBV6-6|NA
CASSTMNTEAFF
TGTGCCAGCAGTACTATGAACACTGAAGCTTTCTTT
>TRBJ1-4|NA|TRBV7-9|NA
CSSSRAGNEKLFF
TGTTCCAGCAGTAGGGCGGGTAATGAAAAACTGTTTTTT
>TRBJ2-2|NA|TRBV6-5|NA
CASTRTARTGELFF
TGTGCCAGCACTAGGACAGCGAGGACCGGGGAGCTGTTTTTT
>TRBJ1-5|NA|TRBV6-5|NA
CASSYSSGYGQPQHF
TGTGCCAGCAGTTACAGCAGCGGGTATGGTCAGCCCCAGCATTTT
>TRBJ2-7|NA|TRBV7-6|TRBD2
CASSLLLADYEQYF
TGTGCCAGCAGCTTACTCCTAGCGGACTACGAGCAGTACTTC
>TRBJ1-2|once|TRBV2|TRBD1
CASSRTGQGGGYTF
TGTGCCAGCAGTCGAACGGGACAGGGAGGTGGCTACACCTTC
>TRBJ2-7|NA|TRBV4-3|NA
CASSQDRAPVNEQYF
TGCGCCAGCAGCCAAGACAGGGCCCCCGTAAACGAGCAGTACTTC
>TRBJ2-2|NA|TRBV7-2|NA
CASSLQAGVPGELFF
TGTGCCAGCAGCTTACAGGCAGGGGTGCCCGGGGAGCTGTTTTTT
>TRBJ2-7|NA|TRBV5-4|NA
CASSLGLAQSSYEQYF
TGTGCCAGCAGCTTGGGGCTAGCCCAGAGCTCCTACGAGCAGTACTTC
>TRBJ1-5|NA|TRBV19|TRBD1
CASSRPGQGFQPQHF
TGTGCCAGTAGTAGACCGGGACAGGGTTTTCAGCCCCAGCATTTT
>TRBJ2-5|NA|TRBV7-6|NA
CASSIMERVETQYF
TGTGCCAGCAGCATTATGGAACGGGTCGAGACCCAGTACTTC
>TRBJ1-1|NA|TRBV6-1|NA
CASSERPPGTEAFF
TGTGCCAGCAGTGAACGGCCCCCGGGAACTGAAGCTTTCTTT
>TRBJ2-1|few|TRBV27|NA
CASSLWAYGTTYNEQFF
TGTGCCAGCAGTTTATGGGCGTACGGAACCACCTACAATGAGCAGTTCTTC
>TRBJ2-7|NA|TRBV29-1|NA
CSVEGGEDGYSYEQYF
TGCAGCGTTGAAGGGGGGGAAGACGGGTACTCCTACGAGCAGTACTTC
>TRBJ2-1|NA|TRBV5-6|TRBD2
CASSLGAQTSGNEQFF
TGTGCCAGCAGCTTGGGGGCGCAGACTAGCGGCAATGAGCAGTTCTTC
>TRBJ1-5|once|TRBV12-5|NA
CASALSGQGNQPQHF
TGTGCTAGTGCCCTGAGCGGTCAAGGCAATCAGCCCCAGCATTTT
>TRBJ2-7|NA|TRBV5-1|TRBD2
CASSRPGGGATYEQYF
TGCGCCAGCAGCCGCCCTGGCGGGGGAGCCACCTACGAGCAGTACTTC
>TRBJ2-7|few|TRBV19|NA
CASSTGLGSESKYF
TGTGCCAGTAGTACGGGACTTGGATCGGAAAGCAAGTACTTC
>TRBJ1-1|NA|TRBV29-1|NA
CSVWGQNTEAFF
TGCAGCGTTTGGGGGCAGAACACTGAAGCTTTCTTT
>TRBJ1-5|few|TRBV21-1|NA
CASNLDKRGDDSNQPQHF
TGTGCCAGCAATTTGGACAAAAGGGGTGACGATAGCAATCAGCCCCAGCATTTT